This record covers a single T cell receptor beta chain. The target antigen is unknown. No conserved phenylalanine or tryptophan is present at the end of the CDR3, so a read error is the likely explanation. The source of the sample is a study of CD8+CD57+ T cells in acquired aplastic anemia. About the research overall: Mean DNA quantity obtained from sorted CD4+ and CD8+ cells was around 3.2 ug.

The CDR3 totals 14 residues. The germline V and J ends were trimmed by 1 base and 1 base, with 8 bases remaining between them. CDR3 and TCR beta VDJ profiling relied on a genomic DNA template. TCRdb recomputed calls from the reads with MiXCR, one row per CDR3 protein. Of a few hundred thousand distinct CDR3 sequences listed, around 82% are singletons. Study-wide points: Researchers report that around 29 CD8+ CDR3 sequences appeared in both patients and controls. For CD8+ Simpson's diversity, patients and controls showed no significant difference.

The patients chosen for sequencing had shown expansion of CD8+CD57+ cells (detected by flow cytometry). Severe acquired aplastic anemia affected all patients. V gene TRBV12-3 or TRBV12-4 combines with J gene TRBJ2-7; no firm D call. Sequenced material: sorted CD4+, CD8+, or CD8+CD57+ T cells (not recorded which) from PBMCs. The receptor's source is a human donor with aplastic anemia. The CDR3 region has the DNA TGTGCCAGCAGTTTAGAGAGAAATTCCTACGAGCAGTACCTC. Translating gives CASSLERNSYEQYL.